A single sample gave rise to the 17 T cell receptor beta chains below, sequenced in a study of OX40 agonist ivuxolimab in advanced cancers. The table came from immunoSEQ multiplex PCR; TCRdb's copy has only in-frame clones and leaves some out. This sample carries more than 55,000 clones, 88% of them seen once, and the ten largest clones take around 10%. The source material was CD4+ or CD8+ T cells sorted from blood, sampled in a trial of the OX40 agonist ivuxolimab. These receptors were taken from an adult with an advanced solid tumor such as melanoma, head and neck, liver or kidney cancer.

The chain employs TRBV19 and TRBJ1-5; D is undetermined. Trimming took off 10 bases at V and 4 bases at J, with 14 bases between the two ends. The CDR3 contains 13 residues. Per germline, CDR1 LNHDA and CDR2 SQIVND (reference sequence). Here the CDR3 reads CATSLRKNQPQHF. In nucleotides, the CDR3 is TGTGCCACTTCCCTCCGCAAAAATCAGCCCCAGCATTTT.

V is TRBV27 and J is TRBJ2-1; D is undetermined. V was pared by 6 bases and J by 2 bases, with 14 bases between. The CDR3 is 15 residues long. Germline assignment: CDR1 MNHEY and CDR2 SMNVEV (reference sequence). CDR3 bases: TGTGCCAGCAGGACTTGGAGTCCCCCCTACAATGAGCAGTTCTTC. It yields the protein CASRTWSPPYNEQFF.

The J gene is TRBJ2-3, the V gene TRBV19; 8 bases align to TRBD2. In germline, CDR1 is LNHDA, CDR2 SQIVND (reference sequence). The CDR3 spans 18 residues. With V trimmed by 0 bases and J by 4 bases, 12 bases remained unmatched. CDR3 in DNA: TGTGCCAGTAGTATAGATCTCCAGCGGGAGATTTGGCCAGATACGCAGTATTTT. As protein: CASSIDLQREIWPDTQYF.

The V call is TRBV27, the J call TRBJ2-7; either TRBD1 or TRBD2 may fit D (5 bases each). The CDR3 runs to 13 residues. Germline V lookup: CDR1 MNHEY, CDR2 SMNVEV (reference sequence). Trimming left V 7 bases short and J 0 bases short, with 10 bases between. The CDR3 DNA sequence: TGTGCCAGCACTGGGACGGACTCCTACGAGCAGTACTTC. Translation: CASTGTDSYEQYF.

This chain connects TRBV5-6 to TRBJ1-2; 7 nucleotides line up with TRBD1. The CDR3 loop spans 14 amino acids. The V gene's germline CDR1 is SGHDT and CDR2 YYEEEE. V gave up 3 bases and J gave up 8 bases; unmatched junction bases: 10. The CDR3 loop reads CASSSLGQDGGYTF. The CDR3 DNA follows: TGTGCCAGCAGCTCCCTAGGACAGGACGGGGGCTACACCTTC.

J is TRBJ1-1 and V is TRBV10-2; TRBD1 might be the D (5 bases). V lost 6 bases, J lost 4 bases, and 12 bases lay in between. The CDR3 is 13 residues long. The germline CDR1 and CDR2 sequences are WSHSY and SAAADI. DNA of the CDR3: TGCGCCAGCAGGGCCCAGGGAGGCACTGAAGCTTTCTTT. Translating it yields CASRAQGGTEAFF.

The chain employs TRBV29-1 and TRBJ1-2; no clear D. V lost 5 bases and J 8 bases, leaving 12 bases between the germline ends. Germline V CDR1 and CDR2: SQVTM, ANQGSEA. This CDR3 has 11 amino acids. In nucleotides, the CDR3 is TGCAGCGTTAGCCAGGCGGGGGGCTACACCTTC. Its protein is CSVSQAGGYTF.

This clone was seen more than once but under ten times. This chain links TRBV5-1 with TRBJ1-2, with unresolved D. The V gene lost 4 bases and the J gene lost 1 base, with 14 bases spanning the gap. Germline values: CDR1 SGHRS, CDR2 YFSETQ. This CDR3 has 15 amino acids. CDR3 nucleotides: TGCGCCAGCAGCCCTACATCGACATTTAACTATGGCTACACCTTC. Its translation: CASSPTSTFNYGYTF.

The chain links TRBV27 to TRBJ2-2, with D perhaps TRBD1 (5 bases). V lost 6 bases and J lost 1, with 15 bases in between. This CDR3 has 16 residues. Germline V gene data show CDR1 as MNHEY and CDR2 as SMNVEV (reference sequence). CDR3 region: CASSSPLTGNTGELFF. The DNA for the CDR3 is TGTGCCAGCAGCTCGCCCCTCACAGGGAACACCGGGGAGCTGTTTTTT.

The J gene is TRBJ2-3, the V gene TRBV9; TRBD2 matches 8 bases. The J segment lost 2 bases and the V segment lost 3 bases, leaving 8 bases of the junction unmatched. The CDR3 runs 16 residues. From germline, CDR1 is SGDLS and CDR2 YYNGEE. The CDR3 protein is CASSERGLGITDTQYF. The CDR3, as DNA: TGTGCCAGCAGCGAGCGGGGGCTGGGGATCACAGATACGCAGTATTTT.

This clone was found a few times. The chain carries TRBV29-1 and TRBJ2-7, with 11 positions matching TRBD2. The CDR3 consists of 12 residues. Trimming at V came to 7 bases and at J to 3 bases, leaving 2 bases not matched to a gene. CDR1 and CDR2 from the germline V gene are SQVTM and ANQGSEA. The DNA of the CDR3 is TGCAGCGCCGGGACTAGCGGCTACGAGCAGTACTTC. It specifies CSAGTSGYEQYF.

There are a few counts of this clone. A read error may account for a junction end that differs from germline. The rearrangement links TRBV9 to TRBJ1-2; 7 bases align to TRBD1. This CDR3 is built from 13 residues. Germline CDR1 and CDR2: SGDLS and YYNGEE. The CDR3 sequence is CASSLGAGTDPIF. CDR3 DNA sequence: TGTGCCAGCAGCTTAGGGGCCGGGACAGACCCAATCTTC.

This chain links TRBV15 with TRBJ2-2; 13 bases align to TRBD2. Looked up from germline, CDR1 is LNHNV and CDR2 is YYDKDF (reference sequence). V dropped 1 base and J dropped 6; count of bases not matched to a gene: 5. The CDR3 has 17 amino acids. CDR3 in amino acids: CATSRATSGRAPGELFF. Written as DNA, the CDR3 is TGTGCCACCAGCAGAGCCACTAGCGGGAGGGCCCCCGGGGAGCTGTTTTTT. Combining the CDR3 with reference TRBV15 and TRBJ2-2 gives the whole variable domain DAMVIQNPRYQVTQFGKPVTLSCSQTLNHNVMYWYQQKSSQAPKLLFHYYDKDFNNEADTPDNFQSRRPNTSFCFLDIRSPGLGDTAMYLCATSRATSGRAPGELFFGEGSRLTVL.

The chain uses TRBV2 and TRBJ1-5; TRBD1 agrees at 9 bases. The CDR3 loop spans 16 amino acids. Looked up from germline, CDR1 is SNHLY and CDR2 is FYNNEI. With V trimmed by 7 bases and J by 7 bases, 14 bases remained unmatched. CDR3 sequence reads: CASTWDRDRARQPQHF. The DNA for the CDR3 is TGTGCCAGCACTTGGGACCGGGACAGGGCTCGGCAGCCCCAGCATTTT.

The chain employs TRBV19 and TRBJ2-7, with TRBD2 as a possible D gene (7 bases). Germline V gene data show CDR1 as LNHDA and CDR2 as SQIVND (reference sequence). This CDR3 is built from 14 residues. Trimming shortened V by 3 bases and J by 6 bases, and 15 bases separated the two germline ends. The CDR3 DNA follows: TGTGCCAGTAGTATCACCCTCGGGGGGCTCGAGCAGTACTTC. Protein product: CASSITLGGLEQYF.

V and J are TRBV28 and TRBJ1-4; TRBD1 matches at 7 bases. Trimming cost V 2 bases and J 0 bases; bases outside gene matches: 9. Germline V lookup: CDR1 MDHEN, CDR2 SYDVKM. CDR3 length equals 18 residues. The CDR3 DNA follows: TGTGCCAGCAGTTTAGCGACAGGGATGTTGTCAACTAATGAAAAACTGTTTTTT. Encoded protein: CASSLATGMLSTNEKLFF.

Of note for this clone: Relative to the germline gene, one junction end is altered; a read error may explain this. V usage is TRBV7-8 and J usage is TRBJ1-5; a possible D gene is TRBD1 (6 bases). Germline CDR1 reads SGHVS; CDR2 reads FQNEAQ. The CDR3 extends over 16 amino acids. This CDR3 reads CASSVAGAYSNQPQHF. In DNA, the CDR3 is TGTGCCAGCAGCGTAGCAGGGGCGTATAGCAATCAGCCCCAGCATTTT.